These 22 T cell receptor beta chains came from one sample sequenced in a study of T cell responses to AZD1222 COVID-19 vaccine. The table came from immunoSEQ multiplex PCR; TCRdb's copy has only in-frame clones and leaves some out. The sample yields some 180,000 clones, 80% to 95% seen once. This material consisted of peripheral blood, taken 28 days after the second dose of the MenACWY control vaccine. These receptors came from an adult who received the MenACWY meningococcal vaccine as a control.

This chain joins TRBV28 and TRBJ2-2, with D perhaps TRBD2 (6 bases). Germline CDR1 MDHEN, CDR2 SYDVKM. The CDR3 totals 15 residues. Between the trimmed V and J ends, which lost 4 bases and 8 bases, there was a span of 17 bases. CDR3: CASSSFGPGEGELFF. In nucleotides, the CDR3 is TGTGCCAGCAGTTCCTTCGGACCGGGGGAGGGGGAGCTGTTTTTT.

V and J are TRBV15 and TRBJ1-4; D is uncertain. V was trimmed by 3 bases and J by 4 bases, leaving 6 bases between them. Germline loops: CDR1 LNHNV, CDR2 YYDKDF (reference sequence). This CDR3 has 13 amino acids. The DNA for the CDR3 is TGTGCCACCAGCAGGGACCTTAATGAAAAACTGTTTTTT. The encoded protein is CATSRDLNEKLFF.

J is TRBJ1-1 and V is TRBV19; D unclear. Germline values: CDR1 LNHDA, CDR2 SQIVND (reference sequence). The V gene lost 9 bases and the J gene lost 1 base, with 12 bases spanning the gap. The CDR3 has 13 amino acids. CDR3 nucleotides: TGTGCCAGCCAGGCGAAAAGGAACACTGAAGCTTTCTTT. Translated, it gives CASQAKRNTEAFF.

The chain recombines TRBV6-4 with TRBJ2-7, with D tentatively TRBD1 (6 bases). This CDR3 comprises 14 residues. The germline CDR1 and CDR2 sequences are MRHNA and SNTAGT. Trimming removed 2 bases from V and 3 bases from J, with 11 bases in between. The CDR3 nucleotides read TGTGCCAGCAGTGACGCCCGACAGGACTACGAGCAGTACTTC. Translating it yields CASSDARQDYEQYF.

The rearrangement uses TRBV9 and TRBJ2-1; TRBD2 matches 7 bases. There are 16 residues in the CDR3. V lost 0 bases and J lost 1; bases outside the gene matches: 4. Germline lookup yields CDR1 SGDLS and CDR2 YYNGEE. CDR3 sequence reads: CASSVGGGLSYNEQFF. DNA of the CDR3: TGTGCCAGCAGCGTAGGCGGGGGACTATCCTACAATGAGCAGTTCTTC.

The CDR3: CASSQGQVYGYTF. The CDR3, as DNA: TGTGCCAGCAGCCAGGGACAGGTCTATGGCTACACCTTC. V usage is TRBV11-2 and J usage is TRBJ1-2; 8 nucleotides match TRBD1. The germline CDR1 and CDR2 sequences are SGHAT and FQNNGV. The junction had 3 bases not matched to a gene; V was cut back by 5 bases and J by 4 bases. The CDR3 length is 13 residues.

The chain is built from TRBV19 and TRBJ1-2; TRBD1 matches at 10 bases. Germline values: CDR1 LNHDA, CDR2 SQIVND (reference sequence). With V trimmed by 5 bases and J by 4 bases, 7 bases remained unmatched. The CDR3 totals 15 residues. The CDR3 spells CASSPRDRGFYGYTF. CDR3 bases: TGTGCCAGTAGTCCCCGGGACAGGGGTTTCTATGGCTACACCTTC.

V and J are TRBV27 and TRBJ1-2; no definite D call. The V gene lost 3 bases and the J gene lost 3 bases, with 8 bases spanning the gap. This CDR3 has 13 amino acids. The germline CDR1 and CDR2 sequences are MNHEY and SMNVEV (reference sequence). The CDR3 loop is CASSFYGDYGYTF. In nucleotides, the CDR3 is TGTGCCAGCAGTTTTTACGGGGACTATGGCTACACCTTC.

This clone appeared a single time. V is TRBV12-3 or TRBV12-4 and J is TRBJ1-1; no firm D call. Trimming cost V 3 bases and J 0 bases, with 5 bases left between them. The CDR3 runs 13 residues. CDR3 sequence: CASSFRVNTEAFF. CDR3 bases: TGTGCCAGCAGTTTTAGGGTGAACACTGAAGCTTTCTTT.

A few counts support this clone. V is TRBV11-3 and J is TRBJ2-1; weak D call: TRBD2 (6 bases). CDR1 and CDR2 (germline): SGHNT, YENEEA. V was clipped by 3 bases and J by 0 bases, with 9 bases between them. This CDR3 region has 15 residues. Written as DNA, the CDR3 is TGTGCCAGCAGCTTTGGCGGGGACTCCTACAATGAGCAGTTCTTC. Protein: CASSFGGDSYNEQFF.

The chain carries TRBV7-2 and TRBJ2-1; 12 nucleotides align to TRBD2. The V gene end was trimmed by 5 bases and the J gene end by 3 bases; junction bases not matched to a gene: 8. The CDR3 is made up of 17 amino acids. Germline V gene sequence: CDR1 SGHTA, CDR2 FQGNSA. CDR3: CASSPRTSGAFYNEQFF. The CDR3 DNA reads as TGTGCCAGCAGCCCCCGGACTAGCGGGGCCTTCTACAATGAGCAGTTCTTC.

The rearrangement uses TRBV11-3 and TRBJ2-7, with 8 positions matching TRBD1. After removal of 1 base from V and 5 bases from J, the junction contained 7 bases not matched to a gene. CDR1 is SGHNT and CDR2 is YENEEA in the germline V gene. The CDR3 spans 15 residues. CDR3 in amino acids: CASSLAGRGPHEQYF. As DNA, the CDR3 is TGTGCCAGCAGCTTAGCGGGCAGGGGGCCGCACGAGCAGTACTTC.

The rearrangement joins TRBV5-1 to TRBJ1-5; TRBD1 agrees at 7 bases. V lost 0 bases to trimming and J lost 5 bases; unmatched junction nucleotides: 17. Germline CDR1 reads SGHRS; CDR2 reads YFSETQ. The CDR3 is made up of 19 amino acids. The CDR3 sequence is CASSLALATGHDIDQPQHF. In nucleotides, the CDR3 is TGCGCCAGCAGCTTGGCTTTGGCGACAGGGCATGATATCGATCAGCCCCAGCATTTT.

The rearrangement uses TRBV5-4 and TRBJ1-4; D call uncertain. Germline CDR1 reads SGHNT; CDR2 reads YYREEE (reference sequence). This CDR3 spans 13 amino acids. Trimming stripped 4 bases from V and 7 bases from J, with 11 bases between. This chain's CDR3 is CASSIDRGEKLFF. As DNA, the CDR3 is TGTGCCAGCAGCATAGACCGGGGTGAAAAACTGTTTTTT.

The rearrangement uses TRBV6-5 and TRBJ2-7, with TRBD1 matching over 8 bases. CDR3 length equals 15 residues. The junction had 9 bases not matched to a gene; V was cut back by 7 bases and J by 1 base. Germline V gene data show CDR1 as MNHEY and CDR2 as SVGAGI. CDR3 nucleotide sequence: TGTGCCAGCAATCCGACAGGGGTGGGTTCCTACGAGCAGTACTTC. Translating it yields CASNPTGVGSYEQYF.

The chain is built from TRBV4-3 and TRBJ2-7, with D possibly matching TRBD1 (5 bases). Germline loops: CDR1 LGHNA, CDR2 YSLEER. V lost 0 bases and J 5 bases, leaving 14 bases between the germline ends. This CDR3 contains 15 residues. The CDR3 sequence: CASSQDGTRVDEQYF. DNA for the CDR3: TGCGCCAGCAGCCAAGATGGTACCAGGGTCGACGAGCAGTACTTC.

This chain links TRBV11-2 with TRBJ2-5; 12 bases line up with TRBD2. CDR3 size: 14 residues. CDR1 SGHAT and CDR2 FQNNGV come from the germline V gene. V lost 5 bases to trimming and J lost 13 bases; unmatched junction nucleotides: 11. CDR3 coding DNA: TGTGCCAGCAGCATCGGACTAGCGGGGACGCCCCGGTACTTC. Amino acids: CASSIGLAGTPRYF. The whole variable domain, filled in from reference TRBV11-2 and TRBJ2-5, reads EAGVAQSPRYKIIEKRQSVAFWCNPISGHATLYWYQQILGQGPKLLIQFQNNGVVDDSQLPKDRFSAERLKGVDSTLKIQPAKLEDSAVYLCASSIGLAGTPRYFGPGTRLLVL.

This clone occurred once. The chain is built from TRBV6-5 and TRBJ1-2, with TRBD1 matching 10 bases. The J segment lost 6 bases and the V segment lost 0 bases, leaving 1 base of the junction unmatched. The CDR3 length is 14 residues. The germline gives CDR1 MNHEY, CDR2 SVGAGI. CDR3 in DNA: TGTGCCAGCAGTTACTCGACAGGGGGCCATGGCTACACCTTC. Encoded protein: CASSYSTGGHGYTF.

V is TRBV12-3 or TRBV12-4 and J is TRBJ2-7; D uncertain. The CDR3 is made up of 13 amino acids. Trimming stripped 6 bases from V and 4 bases from J, with 13 bases between. CDR3 sequence reads: CASRDGPRYEQYF. The DNA of the CDR3 is TGTGCCAGCAGGGACGGACCAAGGTACGAGCAGTACTTC.

CDR3 region: CASSQGTSGGAGTQYF. Here the CDR3 DNA reads TGTGCCAGCAGCCAAGGGACTAGCGGGGGGGCGGGGACCCAGTACTTC. The J gene is TRBJ2-5, the V gene TRBV5-4; 16 nucleotides match TRBD2. The CDR3 has 16 amino acids. V lost 4 bases, J lost 7 bases, and 7 bases stayed unmatched. The germline CDR1 and CDR2 sequences are SGHNT and YYREEE (reference sequence).

This rearrangement joins TRBV5-1 to TRBJ2-5; no definite D call. Germline CDR1 is SGHRS and CDR2 is YFSETQ. Trimming stripped 4 bases from V and 2 bases from J, with 18 bases between. The CDR3 runs to 16 residues. In DNA form, the CDR3 reads TGCGCCAGCAGCCTTGGAAGTGTAGGGTCTCAAGAGACCCAGTACTTC. Translated: CASSLGSVGSQETQYF.

This clone was found once. The chain employs TRBV7-9 and TRBJ2-3; 9 bases align to TRBD2. J gave up 1 base and V 1 base, and 0 bases lay outside the gene matches. Germline V CDR1 and CDR2: SEHNR, FQNEAQ (reference sequence). This CDR3 has 15 amino acids. CDR3 residues: CASSLGGGGTDTQYF. The CDR3 region has the DNA TGTGCCAGCAGCTTAGGCGGGGGGGGCACAGATACGCAGTATTTT.